Sequencing of this TCR beta chain was carried out in a study of shared clonotypes between healthy human individuals. The repertoire was sequenced with immunoSEQ multiplex PCR; TCRdb's copy has only in-frame clones and lacks some. The sample carries about 490,000 clones, 70% to 80% recorded once. The sample consisted of PBMCs. This sequence was found in a woman in her thirties or forties in good health. Some clones in this sample may be carry-over from other donors' samples.

The CDR3 nucleotides read TGCGCCAGCAGCTTGGCGGACGGGGGACACCGAGCCTACGAGCAGTACTTC. This codes for CASSLADGGHRAYEQYF. The chain combines TRBV5-1 with TRBJ2-7, with D perhaps assigned TRBD1 or TRBD2 (6 bases each). The CDR3 is 17 amino acids. V gave up 0 bases and J gave up 2 bases, with 18 bases separating them. Germline CDR1 is SGHRS and CDR2 is YFSETQ.